The 18 T cell receptor beta chains listed next were all sequenced from one sample in a study of neurological immune-mediated disorders. TCRdb reprocessed the 5' RACE reads via MiXCR and lists one record per CDR3 protein. The sample yields about 54,000 distinct CDR3 sequences, under 5% seen once. Sequencing was carried out using CD4+ T cells from blood. Source of these receptors: a woman aged 40 to 49 with multiple sclerosis.

This clonotype appeared many times. The V and J genes are TRBV5-1 and TRBJ2-1; 8 nucleotides agree with TRBD1. Looked up from germline, CDR1 is SGHRS and CDR2 is YFSETQ. V lost 4 bases, J lost 5 bases, and 8 bases stayed unmatched. This CDR3 is built from 15 residues. CDR3 loop: CASSVGQGVHNEQFF. The DNA of the CDR3 is TGCGCCAGCAGCGTCGGACAGGGAGTCCACAATGAGCAGTTCTTC.

At least ten counts were recorded for this clonotype. V gene TRBV20-1 combines with J gene TRBJ2-5, with D hard to call. This CDR3 comprises 12 residues. Germline V CDR1 and CDR2: DFQATT, SNEGSKA (reference sequence). V was cut by 0 bases and J by 5 bases, with 7 bases left in between. In DNA, the CDR3 is TGCAGTGCTAGAGATTGGGGTGAGACCCAGTACTTC. Translating it yields CSARDWGETQYF.

In its sample, this clonotype ranks as medium-sized. V and J are TRBV3-1 and TRBJ1-5; no clear D. The CDR3 has 12 amino acids. Trimming stripped 8 bases from V and 0 bases from J, with 5 bases between. CDR1 and CDR2 (germline): LGHDT, YNNKEL (reference sequence). The CDR3 reads CASGGSNQPQHF. The DNA of the CDR3 is TGTGCCAGCGGCGGTAGCAATCAGCCCCAGCATTTT.

This clonotype was seen repeatedly, ten times or more. V is TRBV29-1 and J is TRBJ1-4, with D hard to call. V was clipped by 3 bases and J by 5 bases, with 10 bases between them. Germline values: CDR1 SQVTM, CDR2 ANQGSEA. This CDR3 region has 13 residues. Here the CDR3 DNA reads TGCAGCGTTGAGGGGAATACGAATGAAAAACTGTTTTTT. This encodes CSVEGNTNEKLFF.

This clonotype was picked up many times. The V gene is TRBV18, the J gene TRBJ1-2; 10 bases fit TRBD1. The V segment lost 5 bases and the J segment 4 bases; nucleotides outside the gene matches: 7. CDR1 is KGHSH and CDR2 is LQKENI in the germline V gene. The CDR3 spans 15 residues. The CDR3 nucleotides read TGTGCCAGCTCAACCGGGACAGGGGACCTCTATGGCTACACCTTC. It codes for CASSTGTGDLYGYTF.

In its sample, this clonotype was seen many times. This sequence joins TRBV5-1 and TRBJ2-1; D remains unclear. There are 16 residues in the CDR3. Trimming removed 4 bases at V and 5 bases at J, with 19 bases between. The germline V gene has CDR1 SGHRS and CDR2 YFSETQ. CDR3 DNA sequence: TGCGCCAGCAGCCCGGGCGACCAGAATTCAAACAATGAGCAGTTCTTC. It is translated as CASSPGDQNSNNEQFF.

This clonotype was picked up a small number of times. The V call is TRBV6-2 or TRBV6-3, the J call TRBJ2-1; D may be TRBD1 (7 bases). Per the germline V gene, CDR1 is MNHEY and CDR2 is SVGEGT. This CDR3 contains 12 residues. V gave up 5 bases and J gave up 11 bases, with 13 bases separating them. Here the CDR3 DNA reads TGTGCCAGCAGTACCCAGGGGGGTAAGCAGTTCTTC. Protein product: CASSTQGGKQFF.

The chain is built from TRBV18 and TRBJ1-1; 8 bases agree with TRBD1. CDR1 and CDR2 (germline): KGHSH, LQKENI. Trimming cost V 3 bases and J 1 base; bases outside gene matches: 7. This CDR3 is 16 amino acids long. CDR3 nucleotides: TGTGCCAGCTCACCTCTGACAGGGGCCGCGAACACTGAAGCTTTCTTT. This encodes CASSPLTGAANTEAFF.

This clonotype is labeled as medium-sized (0.01 to 0.1%). This sequence joins TRBV5-1 and TRBJ2-5; D might be TRBD1 (6 bases). With 4 bases removed from V and 1 base from J, the gap between germline ends came to 17 bases. CDR1 and CDR2 from the germline V gene are SGHRS and YFSETQ. This CDR3 is built from 16 residues. Here the CDR3 DNA reads TGCGCCAGCAGCCATGAGGGGGTGGGACCCCAAGAGACCCAGTACTTC. Protein product: CASSHEGVGPQETQYF.

This clonotype was recorded at least ten times. This sequence joins TRBV5-6 and TRBJ1-6; 7 nucleotides align to TRBD1. CDR3 size: 18 residues. Germline assignment: CDR1 SGHDT and CDR2 YYEEEE. J was trimmed by 9 bases and V by 2 bases; bases with no gene match: 17. The CDR3 DNA sequence: TGTGCCAGCAGCTTTGATCTTTCTTGGGACAGTAACAGTTCACCCCTCCACTTT. Amino acids: CASSFDLSWDSNSSPLHF.

This clonotype occurred many times. V is TRBV11-2 and J is TRBJ1-1; 9 bases fit TRBD1. Germline assignment: CDR1 SGHAT and CDR2 FQNNGV. V was clipped by 3 bases and J by 5 bases; unmatched bases: 4. The CDR3 runs 14 residues. CDR3 DNA: TGTGCCAGCAGCTTTGTGGGACAGGGAACTGAAGCTTTCTTT. Translation gives CASSFVGQGTEAFF. Based on the CDR3 plus reference TRBV11-2 and TRBJ1-1, the full variable domain is EAGVAQSPRYKIIEKRQSVAFWCNPISGHATLYWYQQILGQGPKLLIQFQNNGVVDDSQLPKDRFSAERLKGVDSTLKIQPAKLEDSAVYLCASSFVGQGTEAFFGQGTRLTVV.

There are many counts of this clonotype. The V and J genes are TRBV20-1 and TRBJ1-2; possible D gene TRBD1, 5 bases. V was pared by 1 base and J by 4 bases, with 13 bases between. The V gene's germline CDR1 is DFQATT and CDR2 SNEGSKA (reference sequence). This CDR3 spans 14 amino acids. The CDR3 DNA reads TGCAGTGCTAGAGTACGGGGGGGTGTCTATGGCTACACCTTC. It translates to CSARVRGGVYGYTF.

J is TRBJ1-3 and V is TRBV29-1; maybe TRBD1 (6 bases). There are 12 residues in the CDR3. Germline V CDR1 and CDR2: SQVTM, ANQGSEA. Trimming removed 6 bases at V and 0 bases at J, with 6 bases between. For the CDR3, the DNA is TGCAGCGTCAGGGGCTCTGGAAACACCATATATTTT. Translated: CSVRGSGNTIYF.

Many counts were recorded for this clonotype. The chain carries TRBV20-1 and TRBJ1-6, with 7 positions matching TRBD1. The CDR3 is 14 amino acids. Unmatched junction bases numbered 3, after V lost 4 bases and J lost 3 bases. CDR1 is DFQATT, CDR2 SNEGSKA, per germline (reference sequence). CDR3: CSAKGQVYNSPLHF. The CDR3 bases are TGCAGTGCTAAAGGACAGGTCTATAATTCACCCCTCCACTTT.

This clonotype was recorded many times. This chain links TRBV5-1 with TRBJ2-7; the match to TRBD1 covers 9 bases. The length of the CDR3 is 16 residues. The trim removed 5 bases at V and 6 bases at J, leaving 15 bases unmatched. Germline CDR1 SGHRS, CDR2 YFSETQ. The CDR3: CASSSIPGQGFPEQYF. The CDR3 region has the DNA TGCGCCAGCAGTTCGATACCGGGACAGGGATTCCCCGAGCAGTACTTC.

This clonotype was found many times. The rearrangement joins TRBV5-1 to TRBJ1-5, with a possible D match to TRBD1 (5 bases). The germline V and J ends were trimmed by 1 base and 6 bases, with 11 bases remaining between them. This CDR3 is built from 14 residues. CDR1 SGHRS and CDR2 YFSETQ come from the germline V gene. The CDR3 loop reads CASSLTGRGQPQHF. DNA of the CDR3: TGCGCCAGCAGCTTGACAGGTCGGGGTCAGCCCCAGCATTTT. The whole variable domain, filled in from reference TRBV5-1 and TRBJ1-5, reads KAGVTQTPRYLIKTRGQQVTLSCSPISGHRSVSWYQQTPGQGLQFLFEYFSETQRNKGNFPGRFSGRQFSNSRSEMNVSTLELGDSALYLCASSLTGRGQPQHFGDGTRLSIL.

This clonotype was seen many times. The chain has TRBV4-1 and TRBJ1-2, with D maybe TRBD1 (6 bases). CDR1 MGHRA and CDR2 YSYEKL come from the germline V gene. The CDR3 totals 15 residues. V dropped 2 bases and J dropped 3 bases, with 13 bases sitting between them. The CDR3 nucleotides read TGCGCCAGCAGCCAAAGTCCAGCAGGGGACTATGGCTACACCTTC. Its translation: CASSQSPAGDYGYTF.

This chain joins TRBV3-1 and TRBJ1-1, with no clear D. V lost 4 bases, J lost 1 base, and 10 bases lay in between. The CDR3 contains 14 residues. Germline assignment: CDR1 LGHDT and CDR2 YNNKEL (reference sequence). The CDR3 DNA sequence: TGTGCCAGCAGCCCGAGGACGTGGAACACTGAAGCTTTCTTT. Translating gives CASSPRTWNTEAFF.